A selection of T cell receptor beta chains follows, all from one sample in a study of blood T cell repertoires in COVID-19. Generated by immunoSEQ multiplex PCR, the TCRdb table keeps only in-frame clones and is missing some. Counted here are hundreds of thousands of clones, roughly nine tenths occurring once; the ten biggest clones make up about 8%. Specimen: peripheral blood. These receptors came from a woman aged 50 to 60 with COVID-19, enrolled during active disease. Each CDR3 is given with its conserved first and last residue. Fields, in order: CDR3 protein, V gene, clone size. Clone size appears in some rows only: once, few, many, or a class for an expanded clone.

CAIRGTSGGQSPAYEQYF	TRBV10-3	few
CASGGGYEQYF	TRBV2	once
CASSPLAGGPDTQYF	TRBV6-6	NA
CASSLRSDSMNTEAFF	TRBV5-1	once
CASSLASGPENTEAFF	TRBV7-9	NA
CAWSVLGSGGGQFF	TRBV30	once
CASSFSGQETQYF	TRBV7-6	NA
CASSVGQGASYEQYF	TRBV9	NA
CASSPQGTGYGYTF	TRBV5-1	NA
CASSPRDTVTEAFF	TRBV5-1	NA
CASSLLGTAYNEQFF	TRBV4-1	NA
CSASNSLQPQHF	TRBV20-1	NA
CASSVGLAAETQYF	TRBV28	NA
CASRGEDTDTQYF	TRBV7-9	NA
CATSSDRAPGANVLTF	TRBV15	NA
CATSSRGRDYGYTF	TRBV24-1	once
CASSFSPGLAETQYF	TRBV4-1	NA
CASSYPGQGRKGNTIYF	TRBV28	NA
CATSQKSGGTDTQYF	TRBV15	NA
CASSVGGQGGPQHF	TRBV9	once
CASTREGVGGYTF	TRBV6-5	NA
CASSLRLANYGYTF	TRBV5-4	NA
CASSLVSGTGGMNEQFF	TRBV7-9	once
CASSDGGGPYEQYF	TRBV6-1	once
CASSLGGHWLSYEQYF	TRBV11-2	NA
CASSPLGQISTDTQYF	TRBV9	NA
CARRGSSYNSPLHF	TRBV6-4	NA
CASSRGQGVVEGYTF	TRBV18	NA
CASSPNRVSAYEQYF	TRBV18	NA
CASSFLDSNQPQHF	TRBV5-6	few
CASSQQRTSISDTQYF	TRBV3-1/TRBV3-2	NA
CASGLTGAAYGYTF	TRBV12-5	few
CASSFRGNTEAFF	TRBV6-5	NA
CASSQPRVGGNEQFF	TRBV5-4	NA
CASSPGYEQFF	TRBV11-2	NA
CATSRDRGANQPQHF	TRBV15	NA
CASSFLASLNTEAFF	TRBV27	NA
CASSYSQGGNQPQHF	TRBV6-5	NA
CASSHGQGSRYTF	TRBV12-3/TRBV12-4	once
CASSSRGEAFF	TRBV28	once
CASNPPGTANYGYTF	TRBV28	NA
CASSPGQGASSPLHF	TRBV7-9	NA
CASSTPHRGGNQPQHF	TRBV19	NA
CASSSVGFYGYTF	TRBV28	NA
CASSEDRGNQPQHF	TRBV10-1	few
CASSPRLAGGQDNEQFF	TRBV6-6	NA
CASGLVRASEQFF	TRBV12-5	NA
CASSETGGSANEKLFF	TRBV2	NA
CASSAYGAGTQYF	TRBV9	NA
CASSPVSSSYGYTF	TRBV28	NA
CASSPQQGAASDGYTF	TRBV18	NA
CAWSAGLSGANVLTF	TRBV30	NA
CASSASGGARNEQFF	TRBV9	NA
CASSLRGTTNTIYF	TRBV11-1	few